This is a list of T cell receptor beta chains from one sample in a study of cytomegalovirus exposure and HLA in healthy donors. The assay was immunoSEQ multiplex PCR, and TCRdb's table has in-frame clones only and misses some. The table shows approximately 220,000 clones, with over 80% occurring only once. Sequencing was carried out using PBMCs. These receptor sequences come from a woman aged 25 to 45 in good health and CMV-seropositive. Both conserved end residues are trimmed from each CDR3. Each record gives: V gene, CDR3 protein.

>TRBV20-1
SASGYNEQF
>TRBV14
ASTGQRDEQF
>TRBV4-3
ASSQVDSPVYGYT
>TRBV28
ASRTANRGASNYGYT
>TRBV28
ASSKGLKRYEQY
>TRBV18
ASSPEQFGYGYT
>TRBV7-8
ASSTQGLDEKLF
>TRBV28
ASRAPGTLLYYGYT
>TRBV6-5
ASRYTGFYGYT
>TRBV12-5
ASGLVGPRLEQY
>TRBV27
ASSLSGFMRDDEQY
>TRBV6-1
ASSEETSGAVGQF
>TRBV27
ASSLPGTESYNEQF
>TRBV9
ASSVATGMNTEAF
>TRBV7-2
ASSLASFYGYT
>TRBV13
ASSLAGGRETQY
>TRBV4-2
ASSRGANWF
>TRBV7-9
ASSFTETNYGYT
>TRBV9
ASSPDSFIYEQY
>TRBV9
ASSVGGHGYT
>TRBV30
AWMSVRQAF
>TRBV30
AWSVTGRTEAF
>TRBV10-3
AVDRDEHTEPYEQY
>TRBV23-1
ASRAGQAYPGELF
>TRBV11-1
ASSPRWGDEQF
>TRBV27
ASSFTGTGTYEQY
>TRBV4-1
ASSQMDSSLSTYGYT
>TRBV30
AWSLIPRSELF